What follows are 19 T cell receptor beta chains derived from one specimen sequenced in a study of regulatory T cells in long-lasting Graves disease. Construction of the TCR beta libraries employed iRepertoire HTBI primers in conjunction with Arm-PCR of CDR3 regions. TCRdb reprocessed the multiplex PCR reads with MiXCR, giving one entry per CDR3 protein. This sample carries a few hundred thousand distinct CDR3 sequences, 15% to 20% of them seen once, and the ten largest clones take 20%. The sample's time point: newly diagnosed GD, antithyroid drugs for less than 3 months. Construction of the TCR library relied on RNA isolated from PBMCs. Another study also made use of these data, one on T cells in Graves' hyperthyroidism and ophthalmopathy.

The sample here was peripheral blood mononuclear cells (PBMCs), taken at new diagnosis, from a patient treated with antithyroid drugs. Receptor source: a woman aged 18-30 years with Graves disease.

This clonotype has a count of ten or more. This chain connects TRBV2 to TRBJ2-7, with 14 positions matching TRBD2. The V and J ends lost 7 bases and 5 bases, in that order; junction bases with no gene match: 7. This CDR3 is built from 15 residues. Germline V CDR1 and CDR2: SNHLY, FYNNEI. The CDR3 DNA sequence: TGTGCCAGCACTACCCCGGGACTAGCGGGGGACGAGCAGTACTTC. It is translated as CASTTPGLAGDEQYF.

This clonotype has at least ten counts. The chain carries TRBV28 and TRBJ1-5, with TRBD1 matching over 9 bases. Germline trimming cut 5 bases from V and 4 bases from J; bases unmatched to any gene: 6. Germline V gives CDR1 MDHEN, CDR2 SYDVKM. This CDR3 spans 15 amino acids. CDR3 coding DNA: TGTGCCAGCAGTGTGCTACAGGGGGCAAATCAGCCCCAGCATTTT. Translated, it gives CASSVLQGANQPQHF.

J is TRBJ2-3 and V is TRBV4-2; 7 bases agree with TRBD2. Germline CDR1 LGHNA, CDR2 YNFKEQ. With V trimmed by 1 base and J by 1 base, 8 bases remained unmatched. CDR3 length equals 17 residues. The CDR3 coding sequence is TGTGCCAGCAGCCAAGGTGGCACTAGCGATCGCACAGATACGCAGTATTTT. Translation gives CASSQGGTSDRTDTQYF.

This clonotype was recorded at least ten times. The chain employs TRBV2 and TRBJ2-3; 12 positions agree with TRBD1. Germline CDR1 SNHLY, CDR2 FYNNEI. V shed 4 bases and J 3 bases; nucleotides not matched to a gene: 2. The CDR3 covers 15 residues. Written as DNA, the CDR3 is TGTGCCAGCAGTGGGGACAGGGGGCTTACAGATACGCAGTATTTT. Translating gives CASSGDRGLTDTQYF.

This clonotype occurred a few times. The chain has TRBV9 and TRBJ1-3, with D perhaps matching TRBD1 (5 bases). Deletions cut 7 bases from V and 0 bases from J, with 14 bases between. The CDR3 is 15 residues long. Germline assignment: CDR1 SGDLS and CDR2 YYNGEE. The CDR3 region has the DNA TGTGCCAGCGACTCGGGGCAACGCTCTGGAAACACCATATATTTT. Protein product: CASDSGQRSGNTIYF. Filled out from reference TRBV9 and TRBJ1-3, the complete variable domain reads DSGVTQTPKHLITATGQRVTLRCSPRSGDLSVYWYQQSLDQGLQFLIQYYNGEERAKGNILERFSAQQFPDLHSELNLSSLELGDSALYFCASDSGQRSGNTIYFGEGSWLTVV.

The chain joins TRBV4-3 to TRBJ1-3; the D gene is possibly TRBD1 (5 bases). CDR1 is LGHNA, CDR2 YSLEER, per germline. V gave up 3 bases and J gave up 0 bases, with 15 bases separating them. The CDR3 runs to 17 residues. CDR3 residues: CASSHPGQGYSGNTIYF. The CDR3, as DNA: TGCGCCAGCAGCCACCCCGGGCAGGGATACTCTGGAAACACCATATATTTT.

This clonotype was picked up a small number of times. The chain uses TRBV7-8 and TRBJ2-2; 7 bases line up with TRBD2. In germline, CDR1 is SGHVS, CDR2 FQNEAQ. The ends lost 7 bases at V and 2 bases at J; junction bases unmatched: 7. The CDR3 runs 15 residues. The CDR3 coding sequence is TGTGCCAGCACCCTTTCGGGAGGAAACACCGGGGAGCTGTTTTTT. Translating gives CASTLSGGNTGELFF.

This clonotype was counted many times. The chain has TRBV28 and TRBJ2-1, with 8 bases identical to TRBD1. The ends lost 5 bases at V and 6 bases at J; junction bases unmatched: 9. This CDR3 spans 15 amino acids. Germline assignment: CDR1 MDHEN and CDR2 SYDVKM. CDR3 region: CASSPQTGEGNEQFF. The CDR3 DNA follows: TGTGCCAGCAGTCCTCAGACAGGGGAAGGCAATGAGCAGTTCTTC.

This chain uses TRBV3-1 with TRBJ2-2, with TRBD2 matching 7 bases. This CDR3 contains 16 residues. V gave up 3 bases and J gave up 2 bases; unmatched junction bases: 6. CDR1 is LGHDT and CDR2 is YNNKEL in the germline V gene (reference sequence). The CDR3 DNA reads as TGTGCCAGCAGCCAGCCCGTAGCGGGTAACACCGGGGAGCTGTTTTTT. It codes for CASSQPVAGNTGELFF.

This clonotype was recorded at least ten times. The V call is TRBV7-2, the J call TRBJ2-5; D unresolved. The CDR3 loop spans 13 amino acids. Trimming took 5 bases from V and 0 from J, leaving 7 bases between them. The V gene's germline CDR1 is SGHTA and CDR2 FQGNSA. The CDR3 DNA reads as TGTGCCAGCAGCAAAAGCTACCAAGAGACCCAGTACTTC. Translation: CASSKSYQETQYF.

This clonotype was seen at least ten times. V and J are TRBV9 and TRBJ2-3; the D is unclear. This CDR3 contains 16 residues. Germline CDR1 and CDR2: SGDLS and YYNGEE. Trimming took 1 base from V and 2 from J, leaving 14 bases between them. CDR3 loop: CASSVRSGDDTDTQYF. DNA for the CDR3: TGTGCCAGCAGCGTAAGGTCAGGCGACGACACAGATACGCAGTATTTT.

There are many counts of this clonotype. The V gene is TRBV10-3, the J gene TRBJ2-1; 11 nucleotides align to TRBD2. Germline CDR1 reads ENHRY; CDR2 reads SYGVKD. The CDR3 runs to 15 residues. With V trimmed by 3 bases and J by 8 bases, 6 bases remained unmatched. Here the CDR3 DNA reads TGTGCCATCAGTGACCTTAGCGGGGGGGCCTATGAGCAGTTCTTC. As protein: CAISDLSGGAYEQFF.

This sequence joins TRBV6-2 or TRBV6-3 and TRBJ2-7; no firm D call. V gave up 2 bases and J gave up 2 bases, with 4 bases separating them. The CDR3 is 12 amino acids. Germline V gene lookup returns CDR1 MNHEY and CDR2 SVGEGT. The CDR3 DNA is TGTGCCAGCAGTTACGAGCCCTACGAGCAGTACTTC. Translation gives CASSYEPYEQYF.

This clonotype was counted ten times or more. V is TRBV10-3 and J is TRBJ2-4; TRBD2 matches at 15 bases. The germline V gene has CDR1 ENHRY and CDR2 SYGVKD. The CDR3 is 15 residues long. The V and J ends lost 8 bases and 4 bases, in that order; junction bases with no gene match: 3. The CDR3 nucleotides are TGTGCCATCGGAGGGACTAGCGGGGGGAAAAACATTCAGTACTTC. This sequence encodes CAIGGTSGGKNIQYF.

Ten or more counts support this clonotype. The J gene is TRBJ2-5, the V gene TRBV3-1; perhaps TRBD2 as D (6 bases). The germline V gene has CDR1 LGHDT and CDR2 YNNKEL (reference sequence). V lost 3 bases and J lost 12, with 20 bases in between. The CDR3 length is 14 residues. In DNA form, the CDR3 reads TGTGCCAGCAGCCAGAACCCGGACGCCCGGAGGGAGTACTTC. Translating gives CASSQNPDARREYF.

This clonotype was observed many times. The chain has TRBV20-1 and TRBJ2-7; 11 nucleotides match TRBD2. Germline lookup yields CDR1 DFQATT and CDR2 SNEGSKA (reference sequence). J lost 6 bases, V lost 3 bases, and 7 bases had no gene match. The CDR3 extends over 14 amino acids. Here the CDR3 DNA reads TGCAGTGCTAGGGTCATTGGGACTAGCGGCGAGCAGTACTTC. This sequence encodes CSARVIGTSGEQYF.

This clonotype was observed a handful of times. The V and J genes are TRBV6-2 or TRBV6-3 and TRBJ1-1; D is unresolved. The CDR3 has 14 amino acids. The V gene's germline CDR1 is MNHEY and CDR2 SVGEGT. V was cut by 3 bases and J by 2 bases, with 10 bases left in between. This CDR3 reads CASSYRQVNTEAFF. CDR3 coding DNA: TGTGCCAGCAGTTATCGGCAGGTCAACACTGAAGCTTTCTTT.

Ten or more counts support this clonotype. The genes are TRBV14 and TRBJ2-5, with 10 bases identical to TRBD2. V trimming: 1 base; J trimming: 5 bases; junction bases outside the gene matches: 4. Per germline, CDR1 SGHDN and CDR2 FVKESK. The CDR3 extends over 15 amino acids. In DNA, the CDR3 is TGTGCCAGCAGCCAAGCTAGCGGGAGTTGGGAGACCCAGTACTTC. The encoded protein is CASSQASGSWETQYF. Using reference TRBV14 and TRBJ2-5 for the parts outside the CDR3, the full variable domain is EAGVTQFPSHSVIEKGQTVTLRCDPISGHDNLYWYRRVMGKEIKFLLHFVKESKQDESGMPNNRFLAERTGGTYSTLKVQPAELEDSGVYFCASSQASGSWETQYFGPGTRLLVL.

This clonotype was observed at least ten times. This rearrangement joins TRBV5-1 to TRBJ1-1; D uncertain. CDR1 and CDR2 from the germline V gene are SGHRS and YFSETQ. V was trimmed by 4 bases and J by 1 base, leaving 11 bases between them. The CDR3 covers 14 residues. The CDR3 spells CASSPGPGNTEAFF. In DNA, the CDR3 is TGCGCCAGCAGCCCCGGACCGGGGAACACTGAAGCTTTCTTT.